This T cell receptor beta chain was found in a study of blood T cell repertoires in COVID-19. The wider study: Some COVID-19 samples were acute and others convalescent; all came from the United States, Italy and Spain.

This clone was recorded a few times. J was trimmed by 1 base and V by 1 base; bases with no gene match: 1. The CDR3 contains 15 residues. Germline V gene lookup returns CDR1 SGHTA and CDR2 FQGNSA. Per the original methods: Estimation of nucleated cell counts relied on the amplification of reference gene primers. Clones were sequenced by immunoSEQ multiplex PCR, and TCRdb holds only the in-frame ones, with some missing. The V and J calls and clone size were taken over from that table, and D and trimming were inferred from the DNA. The sample yields about 160,000 clones, 80% to 90% seen once. The V and J genes are TRBV7-2 and TRBJ1-5; TRBD1 agrees at 7 bases. Specimen: peripheral blood. This clonotype was obtained from a human donor in a cohort sampled during active COVID-19. CDR3 residues: CASSLDRGSNQPQHF. In nucleotides, the CDR3 is TGTGCCAGCAGCTTAGACAGGGGAAGCAATCAGCCCCAGCATTTT.